The next 5 T cell receptor beta chains were all read from a single sample in a study of blood T cell repertoires in COVID-19. Measured with immunoSEQ multiplex PCR; TCRdb has only the in-frame clones, and not every one. The sample has about 120,000 clones, 85% to 90% seen once. Sequences were obtained from peripheral blood. These receptors came from a woman in her sixties or seventies with acute or convalescent COVID-19.

V usage is TRBV4-1 and J usage is TRBJ2-5; 10 bases line up with TRBD2. This CDR3 region has 16 residues. Germline V gene sequence: CDR1 MGHRA, CDR2 YSYEKL. With 1 base clipped from V and 1 base from J, the junction kept 3 bases outside the gene matches. CDR3 sequence: CASSQVGLAAQETQYF. CDR3 nucleotide sequence: TGCGCCAGCAGCCAAGTAGGACTAGCGGCCCAAGAGACCCAGTACTTC.

The chain combines TRBV10-3 with TRBJ2-1; 14 bases align to TRBD2. J was trimmed by 5 bases and V by 7 bases; bases with no gene match: 4. This CDR3 is 15 amino acids long. Germline V gene sequence: CDR1 ENHRY, CDR2 SYGVKD. The chain's CDR3 is CAINQGLAGDNEQFF. DNA for the CDR3: TGTGCCATCAACCAGGGACTAGCGGGGGACAATGAGCAGTTCTTC.

This chain joins TRBV11-2 and TRBJ1-2; tentative D call: TRBD1 (6 bases). Trimming took 5 bases from V and 4 from J, leaving 17 bases between them. From germline, CDR1 is SGHAT and CDR2 FQNNGV. There are 15 residues in the CDR3. The CDR3 sequence is CASSQGQRRGYGYTF. The CDR3 coding sequence is TGTGCCAGCAGCCAAGGACAGAGGCGAGGCTATGGCTACACCTTC. The full variable domain, with the rest looked up from reference TRBV11-2 and TRBJ1-2, is EAGVAQSPRYKIIEKRQSVAFWCNPISGHATLYWYQQILGQGPKLLIQFQNNGVVDDSQLPKDRFSAERLKGVDSTLKIQPAKLEDSAVYLCASSQGQRRGYGYTFGSGTRLTVV.

The chain employs TRBV10-3 and TRBJ1-2, with 8 bases aligning to TRBD1. This CDR3 contains 17 residues. V lost 9 bases, J lost 4 bases, and 19 bases stayed unmatched. The germline V gene has CDR1 ENHRY and CDR2 SYGVKD. The CDR3 sequence is CAIPLLPGGFSPYGYTF. CDR3 bases: TGTGCCATACCCCTACTGCCAGGGGGCTTTAGTCCCTATGGCTACACCTTC.

The V call is TRBV14, the J call TRBJ2-3, with a possible D match to TRBD2 (5 bases). Trimming cost V 4 bases and J 4 bases, with 18 bases left between them. This CDR3 is 16 amino acids long. CDR1 SGHDN and CDR2 FVKESK come from the germline V gene. The chain's CDR3 is CASSPRGQIVADTQYF. CDR3 nucleotide sequence: TGTGCCAGCAGCCCTCGGGGTCAAATCGTCGCAGATACGCAGTATTTT.